A single sample gave rise to the 28 T cell receptor beta chains below, sequenced in a study of T-cell memory formation after mild COVID-19. TCRdb itself ran the 5' RACE reads through MiXCR, one entry per CDR3 protein. Among roughly 340,000 distinct CDR3 sequences listed, 20% to 25% were seen once. Source material: PBMCs or a T cell subset sorted from them (not recorded which). These receptors were collected from a man between 18 and 35 years old who had mild COVID-19 (a few samples of this study predate the infection). Cell type and time point are not known.

The chain links TRBV5-8 to TRBJ2-3; 8 nucleotides line up with TRBD2. CDR1 and CDR2 from the germline V gene are SGHTS and YDEGEE. The length of the CDR3 is 15 residues. V lost 2 bases and J lost 2; bases outside the gene matches: 4. CDR3 loop: CASSLGGGPTDTQYF. The CDR3 coding sequence is TGTGCCAGCAGCTTAGGCGGGGGGCCCACAGATACGCAGTATTTT.

This clonotype has at least ten counts. The chain couples TRBV7-3 to TRBJ2-3; D unclear. Trimming pared 3 bases from V and 10 bases from J, leaving 8 bases between. This CDR3 has 11 amino acids. Germline assignment: CDR1 SGHTA and CDR2 FQGTGA. CDR3 bases: TGTGCCAGCAGCTTTTTTAGAGCGCAGTATTTT. Translated: CASSFFRAQYF.

The chain recombines TRBV29-1 with TRBJ1-1; no clear D. Germline values: CDR1 SQVTM, CDR2 ANQGSEA. This CDR3 contains 13 residues. V gave up 3 bases and J gave up 7 bases, with 15 bases separating them. CDR3 protein: CSVEARVADEAFF. CDR3 nucleotide sequence: TGCAGCGTTGAGGCGCGGGTAGCCGATGAAGCTTTCTTT. The full variable domain, rest sourced from reference TRBV29-1 and TRBJ1-1, is SAVISQKPSRDICQRGTSLTIQCQVDSQVTMMFWYRQQPGQSLTLIATANQGSEATYESGFVIDKFPISRPNLTFSTLTVSNMSPEDSSIYLCSVEARVADEAFFGQGTRLTVV.

The CDR3 loop reads CASSRTANYGYTF. The DNA for the CDR3 is TGTGCCAGCAGTCGGACAGCGAACTATGGCTACACCTTC. J is TRBJ1-2 and V is TRBV12-3 or TRBV12-4, with D possibly matching TRBD1 (6 bases). V was shortened by 5 bases and J by 2 bases, with 9 bases between the two germline ends. The length of the CDR3 is 13 residues.

This sequence joins TRBV5-1 and TRBJ2-1, with D unclear. The CDR3 covers 11 residues. Deletions cut 2 bases from V and 9 bases from J, with 6 bases between. Germline assignment: CDR1 SGHRS and CDR2 YFSETQ. The CDR3 here is CASSFSREQFF. In DNA, the CDR3 is TGCGCCAGCAGCTTTTCACGTGAGCAGTTCTTC. The full variable domain, rest sourced from reference TRBV5-1 and TRBJ2-1, is KAGVTQTPRYLIKTRGQQVTLSCSPISGHRSVSWYQQTPGQGLQFLFEYFSETQRNKGNFPGRFSGRQFSNSRSEMNVSTLELGDSALYLCASSFSREQFFGPGTRLTVL.

The CDR3 spells CASSDRPGDEAFF. The CDR3 DNA reads TGTGCCAGCAGCGATCGGCCGGGGGATGAAGCTTTCTTT. This chain joins TRBV7-6 and TRBJ1-1; D possibly corresponds to TRBD1 (5 bases). V was clipped by 5 bases and J by 7 bases, with 14 bases between them. The germline CDR1 and CDR2 sequences are SGHVS and FNYEAQ. CDR3 length equals 13 residues.

This sequence joins TRBV27 and TRBJ2-1, with TRBD2 as a possible D gene (6 bases). CDR3 length: 14 amino acids. The germline V gene has CDR1 MNHEY and CDR2 SMNVEV (reference sequence). Trimming took 2 bases from V and 12 from J, leaving 17 bases between them. The CDR3 loop is CASSLTAGKTRQFF. The CDR3 DNA sequence: TGTGCCAGCAGTTTAACGGCGGGAAAAACGAGGCAGTTCTTC.

The chain employs TRBV7-9 and TRBJ1-5; weak D call: TRBD1 (5 bases). There are 13 residues in the CDR3. V was pared by 7 bases and J by 4 bases, with 11 bases between. The germline V gene has CDR1 SEHNR and CDR2 FQNEAQ (reference sequence). The CDR3 region has the DNA TGTGCCAGCATCACGACAGAAAATCAGCCCCAGCATTTT. It codes for CASITTENQPQHF.

The chain has TRBV6-5 and TRBJ2-7; a possible D gene is TRBD2 (5 bases). The CDR3 consists of 14 residues. The ends were cut back, 0 bases at V and 2 bases at J, with 8 bases in the middle. Germline assignment: CDR1 MNHEY and CDR2 SVGAGI. The CDR3 sequence: CASSYSRRAYEQYV. Here the CDR3 DNA reads TGTGCCAGCAGTTACTCTCGGCGGGCCTACGAGCAGTACGTC.

This clonotype has just a few counts. The gene calls are TRBV5-1 and TRBJ1-6; 8 bases line up with TRBD1. CDR1 is SGHRS and CDR2 is YFSETQ in the germline V gene. CDR3 length: 15 amino acids. The ends lost 4 bases at V and 7 bases at J; junction bases unmatched: 7. CDR3 sequence (DNA): TGCGCCAGCAGCACGGAAGGACAGGGAAATTCACCCCTCCACTTT. Protein sequence: CASSTEGQGNSPLHF.

The chain couples TRBV5-1 to TRBJ2-1; possibly TRBD2 for D (6 bases). Germline CDR1 and CDR2: SGHRS and YFSETQ. The CDR3 extends over 15 amino acids. CDR3 DNA: TGCGCGATTCAGCGAGACCCCCAGGAGGGCTATGAGCAGTTCTTC. It specifies CAIQRDPQEGYEQFF.

The chain is built from TRBV5-5 and TRBJ2-7; the D call may be TRBD1 or TRBD2 (5 bases each). V lost 4 bases, J lost 3 bases, and 14 bases lay in between. In germline, CDR1 is SGHKS, CDR2 YYEKEE (reference sequence). CDR3 length: 14 residues. The CDR3 bases are TGTGCCAGCAGCAGCCTGGGGGTATTCTACGAGCAGTACGTC. Encoded protein: CASSSLGVFYEQYV.

The rearrangement links TRBV2 to TRBJ2-4, with 10 nucleotides matching TRBD1. V shed 6 bases and J 5 bases; nucleotides not matched to a gene: 4. The CDR3 covers 14 residues. CDR1 and CDR2 (germline): SNHLY, FYNNEI. This CDR3 is CASRAGTGENIQYF. In DNA form, the CDR3 reads TGTGCCAGCAGGGCCGGGACAGGGGAAAACATTCAGTACTTC.

The chain uses TRBV24-1 and TRBJ1-2; possible D gene TRBD1, 5 bases. The germline gives CDR1 KGHDR, CDR2 SFDVKD. This CDR3 is built from 13 residues. Between the trimmed V and J ends, which lost 3 bases and 4 bases, there was a span of 8 bases. The DNA of the CDR3 is TGTGCCACCAGTGATGCGGGGCTCTATGGCTACACCTTC. This encodes CATSDAGLYGYTF.

The chain is built from TRBV9 and TRBJ1-1; 10 nucleotides align to TRBD1. Looked up from germline, CDR1 is SGDLS and CDR2 is YYNGEE. CDR3 length: 16 amino acids. Trimming at V came to 2 bases and at J to 4 bases, leaving 8 bases not matched to a gene. The CDR3 nucleotides are TGTGCCAGCAGCGTCGGGACAGGGGATCTCGGCACTGAAGCTTTCTTT. Amino acid sequence: CASSVGTGDLGTEAFF.

This clonotype was seen more than once but under ten times. The chain combines TRBV7-2 with TRBJ2-2, with D perhaps TRBD1 or TRBD2 (5 bases each). Germline V gives CDR1 SGHTA, CDR2 FQGNSA. The CDR3 length is 17 residues. Trimming pared 5 bases from V and 7 bases from J, leaving 23 bases between. The CDR3 loop reads CASSRSRTGRGYGELFF. CDR3 DNA: TGTGCCAGCAGCCGATCACGAACCGGACGGGGCTACGGGGAGCTGTTTTTT.

Here the CDR3 DNA reads TGTGCCAGCATTGGAGGGCGGAGCACAGATACGCAGTATTTT. Translation: CASIGGRSTDTQYF. The rearrangement joins TRBV7-3 to TRBJ2-3, with D perhaps matching TRBD2 (6 bases). Trimming left V 7 bases short and J 0 bases short, with 11 bases between. The CDR3 contains 14 residues. Looked up from germline, CDR1 is SGHTA and CDR2 is FQGTGA.

V and J are TRBV4-3 and TRBJ2-7; unclear D gene. Germline V lookup: CDR1 LGHNA, CDR2 YSLEER. The CDR3 is 16 amino acids. V lost 0 bases to trimming and J lost 0 bases, with 12 bases between them. In DNA form, the CDR3 reads TGCGCCAGCAGCCAAGATATGTCAAAGAACTCCTACGAGCAGTACTTC. This encodes CASSQDMSKNSYEQYF.

This clonotype was counted only a few times. The rearrangement uses TRBV2 and TRBJ2-5; D might be TRBD2 (6 bases). The ends were cut back, 8 bases at V and 5 bases at J, with 27 bases in the middle. Germline-derived CDR1 and CDR2 are SNHLY and FYNNEI. The CDR3 is 17 amino acids. The CDR3 protein is CASEFGGSTEEGETQYF. The CDR3, as DNA: TGTGCCAGCGAGTTCGGCGGTTCTACCGAGGAGGGGGAGACCCAGTACTTC. Variable domain in full (rest from reference TRBV2 and TRBJ2-5): EPEVTQTPSHQVTQMGQEVILRCVPISNHLYFYWYRQILGQKVEFLVSFYNNEISEKSEIFDDQFSVERPDGSNFTLKIRSTKLEDSAMYFCASEFGGSTEEGETQYFGPGTRLLVL.

The chain employs TRBV7-9 and TRBJ1-2; TRBD1 matches at 9 bases. The V and J ends lost 6 bases and 9 bases, in that order; junction bases with no gene match: 11. CDR3 length: 14 residues. CDR1 and CDR2 (germline): SEHNR, FQNEAQ (reference sequence). Here the CDR3 reads CASRPWTGAFSYTF. CDR3 nucleotide sequence: TGTGCCAGCAGACCCTGGACAGGGGCGTTTAGCTACACCTTC.

The chain recombines TRBV6-5 with TRBJ1-1; unclear D gene. Between the trimmed V and J ends, which lost 11 bases and 2 bases, there was a span of 12 bases. Germline V gives CDR1 MNHEY, CDR2 SVGAGI. CDR3 size: 12 residues. CDR3 loop: CAVKMGNTEAFF. The DNA for the CDR3 is TGTGCCGTCAAGATGGGAAACACTGAAGCTTTCTTT.

This chain links TRBV7-6 with TRBJ2-3; D could derive from TRBD1 or TRBD2 (7 bases each). The CDR3 loop spans 18 amino acids. Germline assignment: CDR1 SGHVS and CDR2 FNYEAQ. V lost 3 bases to trimming and J lost 2 bases, with 21 bases between them. CDR3 region: CASSFSPRGGDPTDTQYF. CDR3 coding DNA: TGTGCCAGCAGCTTTTCTCCCAGGGGGGGGGATCCCACAGATACGCAGTATTTT.

J is TRBJ1-2 and V is TRBV6-2 or TRBV6-3, with D maybe TRBD1 (5 bases). The V end lost 2 bases, the J end lost 4 bases, and 8 bases lay between the germline ends. This CDR3 is built from 13 residues. Germline CDR1 and CDR2: MNHEY and SVGEGT. The CDR3 here is CASSYEGTYGYTF. CDR3 coding DNA: TGTGCCAGCAGTTACGAGGGGACCTATGGCTACACCTTC.

The genes are TRBV6-1 and TRBJ1-2; D is unresolved. Germline CDR1 reads MNHNS; CDR2 reads SASEGT. This CDR3 comprises 15 residues. V was clipped by 5 bases and J by 4 bases, with 17 bases between them. Here the CDR3 reads CASSREGDPTYGYTF. CDR3 DNA: TGTGCCAGCAGTAGAGAGGGAGACCCTACCTATGGCTACACCTTC.

V is TRBV12-3 or TRBV12-4 and J is TRBJ1-1, with a tentative D call TRBD1 (6 bases). V was trimmed by 3 bases and J by 6 bases, leaving 14 bases between them. There are 14 residues in the CDR3. CDR3 sequence (DNA): TGTGCCAGCAGTTTCCAGGGGCCGTTGTCTGAAGCTTTCTTT. It yields the protein CASSFQGPLSEAFF.

This clonotype was detected only a few times. This chain connects TRBV6-6 to TRBJ2-7; no clear D. Trimming took off 5 bases at V and 3 bases at J, with 8 bases between the two ends. This CDR3 contains 12 residues. Germline V gene data show CDR1 as MNHNY and CDR2 as SVGAGI (reference sequence). Here the CDR3 reads CASSHGFYEQYV. CDR3 nucleotides: TGTGCCAGCAGTCATGGATTCTACGAGCAGTACGTC.

This clonotype turned up a few times. J is TRBJ2-7 and V is TRBV5-1; tentative D call: TRBD2 (6 bases). The ends were cut back, 4 bases at V and 6 bases at J, with 20 bases in the middle. Germline V gene lookup returns CDR1 SGHRS and CDR2 YFSETQ. The CDR3 consists of 15 residues. The DNA of the CDR3 is TGCGCCAGCAGCAAAAGCTGGGACTTCTACTCCGAGCAGTACTTC. It codes for CASSKSWDFYSEQYF.

The chain is built from TRBV7-9 and TRBJ2-6; D perhaps matches TRBD1 (6 bases). Per germline, CDR1 SEHNR and CDR2 FQNEAQ (reference sequence). This CDR3 has 15 amino acids. V was cut by 2 bases and J by 2 bases, with 7 bases left in between. CDR3 coding DNA: TGTGCCAGCAGCTTACCAGGGGCTGGGGCCAACGTCCTGACTTTC. This gives the protein CASSLPGAGANVLTF.